The present TCR beta chain was sequenced within a study of cytomegalovirus exposure and HLA in healthy donors. Study-level results: When presence/absence was analysed, sequencing depth was taken to be roughly uniform across donors. In a later analysis, parvovirus B19, influenza, CMV and Epstein-Barr virus appeared linked to several top co-occurrence clusters.

The PCR contained 60 Vbeta and 13 Jbeta primers. Sequencing used immunoSEQ multiplex PCR; TCRdb keeps in-frame clones, though not all of them. The sample contains about 180,000 clones, 70% to 85% of which appear only once. Concerning this clone: Its specificity is not known.

In germline, CDR1 is SNHLY, CDR2 FYNNEI. V was trimmed by 0 bases and J by 7 bases, leaving 12 bases between them. The CDR3 consists of 14 residues. V gene TRBV2 combines with J gene TRBJ2-5; D uncertain. The TCR sequence derives from a man between 18 and 29 years old in good health and CMV-seronegative. The sample comprised PBMCs. The CDR3 nucleotides are TGTGCCAGCAGTGAAGCGCGATTACCCGGGACCCAGTACTTC. This sequence encodes CASSEARLPGTQYF.